This T cell receptor (beta chain) was sequenced for a study of Graves' ophthalmopathy and Graves' hyperthyroidism. Broader study findings: Blood also held most thyroid clonotypes expanded above 0.001 frequency.

As for this clonotype: No antigen is known for it.

Amplification of the TCR beta CDR3 regions used RNA transcripts (as template). Amplification began with first-round RT-PCR using HTBI primers, then second-round multiplex PCR was performed. One entry per CDR3 protein, called by TCRdb with MiXCR from the multiplex PCR reads. Among 40,000 to 50,000 distinct CDR3 sequences listed, around 50% were seen once. This TCR was recovered from an adult man with Graves' ophthalmopathy. What was sequenced was peripheral blood.

The CDR3 DNA is TGTGCCTGGAGTGATAGGTACGAGCAGTACTTC. Protein sequence: CAWSDRYEQYF. The rearrangement uses TRBV30 and TRBJ2-7; D is undetermined. The length of the CDR3 is 11 residues. Germline lookup yields CDR1 GTSNPN and CDR2 SVGIG (reference sequence). Trimming pared 1 base from V and 4 bases from J, leaving 5 bases between.